What follows is one TCR beta chain and its context. Its specificity is unknown. V trimming: 7 bases; J trimming: 4 bases; junction bases outside the gene matches: 5. CDR3 length equals 13 residues. Germline loops: CDR1 SQVTM, CDR2 ANQGSEA. The data are from a study of OX40 agonist ivuxolimab in advanced cancers. Turning to the study itself: As their treatment, patients were administered ivuxolimab, an agonistic anti-OX40 (CD134) antibody. The study's findings and limits: Relative to CD4+, CD8+ T cells held more expanded clones on average.

Only in-frame clones appear in the TCRdb table, and some are missing; sequencing was by immunoSEQ multiplex PCR. The sample shows some 45,000 clones, about four fifths of them seen only once. The genes are TRBV29-1 and TRBJ2-1, with 9 bases matching TRBD2. This receptor was identified in an adult with an advanced solid tumor such as melanoma, head and neck, liver or kidney cancer. The specimen comprised CD4+ or CD8+ T cells sorted from blood, sampled in a trial of the OX40 agonist ivuxolimab. CDR3 DNA: TGCAGCGGCCGGACTAGCGCATACAATGAGCAGTTCTTC. Residues: CSGRTSAYNEQFF.